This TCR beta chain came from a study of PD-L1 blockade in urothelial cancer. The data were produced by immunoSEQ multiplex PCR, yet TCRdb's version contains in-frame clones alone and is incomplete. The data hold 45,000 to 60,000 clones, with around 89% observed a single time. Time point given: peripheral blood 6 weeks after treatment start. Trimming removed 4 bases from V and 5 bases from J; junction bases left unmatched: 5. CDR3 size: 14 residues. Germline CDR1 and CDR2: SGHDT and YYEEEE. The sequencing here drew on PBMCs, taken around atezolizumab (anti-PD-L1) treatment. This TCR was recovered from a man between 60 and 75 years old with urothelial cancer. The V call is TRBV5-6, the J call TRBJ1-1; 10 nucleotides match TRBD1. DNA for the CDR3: TGTGCCAGCAGCCCGGACAGGGGGATGACTGAAGCTTTCTTT. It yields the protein CASSPDRGMTEAFF. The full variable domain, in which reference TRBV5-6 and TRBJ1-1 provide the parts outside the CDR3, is DAGVTQSPTHLIKTRGQQVTLRCSPKSGHDTVSWYQQALGQGPQFIFQYYEEEERQRGNFPDRFSGHQFPNYSSELNVNALLLGDSALYLCASSPDRGMTEAFFGQGTRLTVV.